The 2 T cell receptor beta chains in this list originate from one sample, sequenced in a study of T cells in Graves' hyperthyroidism and ophthalmopathy (dated by TCRdb to between 2018 and 2021). Library preparation used multiplex PCR. Sequencing took place on an Illumina HiSeq 2000. TCR beta CDR3 regions were amplified from RNA transcripts. A first-round RT-PCR of the TCR CDR3 used the HTBI primer set with the Qiagen OneStep RT-PCR kit. TCRdb reworked the public reads: Q25 trimming with fastp, MiXCR clone assembly, productive beta chains retained. Here each entry gathers all rows of one CDR3 protein and keeps the most common genes and DNA. The sample data list about 400,000 distinct CDR3 sequences, and 12% to 15% of these were observed just once. About 5% of the sample goes to the ten largest clones. Material for sequencing was blood. The receptor set was obtained from a woman under 30 with Graves' hyperthyroidism.

This clonotype was counted ten times or more. V gene TRBV6-1 combines with J gene TRBJ2-7; 7 nucleotides align to TRBD2. Losses at the gene ends were 5 bases for V and 0 bases for J; bases not matched to a gene: 7. The CDR3 runs to 15 residues. CDR1 is MNHNS, CDR2 SASEGT, per germline. CDR3 coding DNA: TGTGCCAGCAGTTATGGGAGCGGGGTCTCCTACGAGCAGTACTTC. It codes for CASSYGSGVSYEQYF.

This clonotype was observed a few times. The CDR3 nucleotides are TGTGCCAGCAGCGTAAGACCTCACACAGATACGCAGTATTTT. Its protein product is CASSVRPHTDTQYF. This chain connects TRBV9 to TRBJ2-3, with no clear D. V lost 1 base and J lost 2, with 8 bases in between. This CDR3 region has 14 residues. Germline CDR1 and CDR2: SGDLS and YYNGEE.